The 28 T cell receptor beta chains presented below share a single source sample, sequenced in a study of cytomegalovirus exposure and HLA in healthy donors. Amplification used 60 Vbeta primers and 13 Jbeta primers. The method was immunoSEQ multiplex PCR; TCRdb's version includes in-frame clones alone and lacks a portion of them. The sample lists around 170,000 clones, more than 65% seen once, with under 1.5% in the top ten. The sample was PBMCs. All receptors derive from a man between 45 and 60 years old in good health and CMV-seropositive.

The genes are TRBV4-2 and TRBJ1-6, with 7 bases that match TRBD1. Germline V gene data show CDR1 as LGHNA and CDR2 as YNFKEQ. The CDR3 length is 16 residues. Trimming cost V 0 bases and J 7 bases; bases outside gene matches: 6. CDR3 DNA sequence: TGTGCCAGCAGCCAAGAGGAAGGGGGCCTCAATTCACCCCTCCACTTT. It translates to CASSQEEGGLNSPLHF.

Of note for this clone: Distinct nucleotide sequences in the sample also encode this CDR3. The chain links TRBV9 to TRBJ1-2; D gene uncertain. The CDR3 contains 12 residues. Germline V gene sequence: CDR1 SGDLS, CDR2 YYNGEE. Trimming left V 0 bases short and J 5 bases short, with 5 bases between. CDR3 residues: CASSVDSYGYTF. CDR3 nucleotides: TGTGCCAGCAGCGTAGATAGTTATGGCTACACCTTC. The complete variable domain, with remaining parts taken from reference TRBV9 and TRBJ1-2, reads DSGVTQTPKHLITATGQRVTLRCSPRSGDLSVYWYQQSLDQGLQFLIQYYNGEERAKGNILERFSAQQFPDLHSELNLSSLELGDSALYFCASSVDSYGYTFGSGTRLTVV.

The chain recombines TRBV2 with TRBJ1-4; 11 bases match TRBD1. The CDR3 is 15 residues long. V shed 8 bases, J shed 0 bases, and the junction held 2 bases outside the gene matches. Germline lookup yields CDR1 SNHLY and CDR2 FYNNEI. Here the CDR3 DNA reads TGTGCCAGCCTGGGACAGGGGGCAACTAATGAAAAACTGTTTTTT. This gives the protein CASLGQGATNEKLFF.

This chain uses TRBV28 with TRBJ1-3; D unclear. The CDR3 is 15 residues long. CDR1 and CDR2 (germline): MDHEN, SYDVKM. V lost 6 bases to trimming and J lost 0 bases, with 12 bases between them. CDR3 nucleotide sequence: TGTGCCAGCAGACTGGACGGGAGCTCTGGAAACACCATATATTTT. This encodes CASRLDGSSGNTIYF.

With regard to this clone: Additional DNA sequences in this sample encode the identical CDR3. The rearrangement uses TRBV18 and TRBJ2-5, with a possible D match to TRBD2 (5 bases). CDR1 is KGHSH, CDR2 LQKENI, per germline. The CDR3 runs to 13 residues. Trimming took off 3 bases at V and 5 bases at J, with 10 bases between the two ends. DNA of the CDR3: TGTGCCAGCTCACCGACCGGCGGGGAGACCCAGTACTTC. This gives the protein CASSPTGGETQYF. Filled out from reference TRBV18 and TRBJ2-5, the complete variable domain reads NAGVMQNPRHLVRRRGQEARLRCSPMKGHSHVYWYRQLPEEGLKFMVYLQKENIIDESGMPKERFSAEFPKEGPSILRIQQVVRGDSAAYFCASSPTGGETQYFGPGTRLLVL.

With respect to this clone: Other DNA sequences of this sample code for an identical CDR3. This chain links TRBV6-5 with TRBJ2-7; D uncertain. V gave up 0 bases and J gave up 4 bases, with 13 bases separating them. The CDR3 covers 15 residues. Germline CDR1 is MNHEY and CDR2 is SVGAGI. The CDR3 loop is CASSYSRSRTYEQYF. The DNA for the CDR3 is TGTGCCAGCAGTTACTCGAGGTCTAGAACGTACGAGCAGTACTTC.

There are a few counts of this clone. This CDR3 is CASRWTASTDTQYF. The CDR3 nucleotides read TGTGCCAGCAGGTGGACAGCTTCTACAGATACGCAGTATTTT. The genes are TRBV27 and TRBJ2-3; maybe TRBD1 (6 bases). Per the germline V gene, CDR1 is MNHEY and CDR2 is SMNVEV (reference sequence). Deletions cut 6 bases from V and 3 bases from J, with 13 bases between. This CDR3 has 14 amino acids.

The gene calls are TRBV25-1 and TRBJ2-3, with D possibly TRBD2 on 5 matching bases. The CDR3 contains 14 residues. V was trimmed by 3 bases and J by 2 bases, leaving 9 bases between them. CDR1 and CDR2 (germline): MGHDK, SYGVNS. The CDR3 coding sequence is TGTGCCAGCAGTGATAGCGCCATCACAGATACGCAGTATTTT. Translating gives CASSDSAITDTQYF.

This clone was counted a few times. The chain combines TRBV2 with TRBJ1-2; D might be TRBD1 (6 bases). Germline V gives CDR1 SNHLY, CDR2 FYNNEI. Between the trimmed V and J ends, which lost 6 bases and 8 bases, there was a span of 13 bases. The CDR3 consists of 12 residues. The CDR3: CASRGTGSGYTF. CDR3 coding DNA: TGTGCCAGCAGGGGCACAGGGAGCGGCTACACCTTC.

This chain connects TRBV4-2 to TRBJ2-7, with 10 bases fitting TRBD2. J gave up 5 bases and V 4 bases, and 8 bases lay outside the gene matches. The CDR3 is made up of 15 amino acids. Germline V gene lookup returns CDR1 LGHNA and CDR2 YNFKEQ. As DNA, the CDR3 is TGTGCCAGCAGCCGAGGACTAGCGGAGGGGGACGAGCAGTACTTC. Translated, it gives CASSRGLAEGDEQYF.

The chain links TRBV6-1 to TRBJ2-5, with D possibly matching TRBD2 (6 bases). The CDR3 has 13 residues. Germline V gene lookup returns CDR1 MNHNS and CDR2 SASEGT. V was shortened by 8 bases and J by 0 bases, with 10 bases between the two germline ends. The DNA of the CDR3 is TGTGCCAGCGGGGACTTCTACCAAGAGACCCAGTACTTC. Protein sequence: CASGDFYQETQYF.

The rearrangement links TRBV7-9 to TRBJ2-5, with 11 bases aligning to TRBD1. Trimming at V came to 5 bases and at J to 11 bases, leaving 19 bases not matched to a gene. CDR3 length: 17 residues. Germline CDR1 is SEHNR and CDR2 is FQNEAQ (reference sequence). Here the CDR3 DNA reads TGTGCCAGCAGCCCGATGACGGGACAGGGGGACTACTGGGAGCAGTACTTC. Amino acids: CASSPMTGQGDYWEQYF. Together with reference TRBV7-9 and TRBJ2-5, the CDR3 gives the full variable domain: DTGVSQNPRHKITKRGQNVTFRCDPISEHNRLYWYRQTLGQGPEFLTYFQNEAQLEKSRLLSDRFSAERPKGSFSTLEIQRTEQGDSAMYLCASSPMTGQGDYWEQYFGPGTRLLVL.

In this sample, this clone turned up once. The chain joins TRBV28 to TRBJ1-2; 7 bases are shared with TRBD1. Per the germline V gene, CDR1 is MDHEN and CDR2 is SYDVKM. Trimming at V came to 7 bases and at J to 3 bases, leaving 2 bases not matched to a gene. This CDR3 is built from 12 residues. CDR3 nucleotides: TGTGCCAGCACTACAGGGGACTATGGCTACACCTTC. This sequence encodes CASTTGDYGYTF.

This clone was seen only once. The chain carries TRBV6-5 and TRBJ2-7; 8 nucleotides line up with TRBD2. V shed 0 bases and J 0 bases; nucleotides not matched to a gene: 4. Germline values: CDR1 MNHEY, CDR2 SVGAGI. The CDR3 sequence is 16 residues long. CDR3 in amino acids: CASSYSDSGASYEQYF. The CDR3 DNA follows: TGTGCCAGCAGTTACTCTGATAGCGGGGCCTCCTACGAGCAGTACTTC.

This clone was counted only a few times. This chain connects TRBV7-2 to TRBJ1-1; D remains ambiguous. The CDR3 spans 13 residues. Trimming removed 6 bases from V and 6 bases from J, with 14 bases in between. The germline V gene encodes CDR1 SGHTA and CDR2 FQGNSA. CDR3 bases: TGTGCCAGCAGAACTAGGGAGGCACCTGAAGCTTTCTTT. Residues: CASRTREAPEAFF.

The gene calls are TRBV30 and TRBJ2-7, with 9 bases identical to TRBD1. V shed 4 bases, J shed 6 bases, and the junction held 4 bases outside the gene matches. Germline loops: CDR1 GTSNPN, CDR2 SVGIG (reference sequence). This CDR3 is 12 amino acids long. The CDR3 sequence: CAWNAGQGEQYF. In DNA, the CDR3 is TGTGCCTGGAACGCGGGACAGGGCGAGCAGTACTTC.

The chain employs TRBV30 and TRBJ2-7; D may be TRBD2 (5 bases). Germline V gene lookup returns CDR1 GTSNPN and CDR2 SVGIG (reference sequence). V gave up 4 bases and J gave up 6 bases, with 19 bases separating them. CDR3 length: 14 residues. In DNA form, the CDR3 reads TGTGCCTGGACCCCCCGGGATCCATTGGTCGAGCAGTACTTC. The encoded protein is CAWTPRDPLVEQYF.

The chain carries TRBV6-1 and TRBJ2-5; tentatively, D is TRBD2 (7 bases). V shed 4 bases and J shed 2 bases, with 14 bases lying between them. The CDR3 consists of 15 residues. CDR1 is MNHNS, CDR2 SASEGT, per germline. CDR3 sequence (DNA): TGTGCCAGCAGTGTGGGGGCTAGCGGACAAGAGACCCAGTACTTC. Amino acids: CASSVGASGQETQYF.

This clone was observed once. J is TRBJ2-5 and V is TRBV5-1; 15 bases match TRBD2. This CDR3 contains 17 residues. Trimming removed 4 bases from V and 1 base from J; junction bases left unmatched: 5. Germline CDR1 and CDR2: SGHRS and YFSETQ. The CDR3: CASSPGTSGGFQETQYF. CDR3 sequence (DNA): TGCGCCAGCAGCCCCGGGACTAGCGGGGGGTTCCAAGAGACCCAGTACTTC.

The chain carries TRBV5-1 and TRBJ2-1; D is ambiguous. The germline gives CDR1 SGHRS, CDR2 YFSETQ. This CDR3 region has 15 residues. The V and J ends lost 2 bases and 9 bases respectively, with 18 bases between them. The CDR3 DNA reads TGCGCCAGCAGCTTTACCCCGTTAGATACTCTTGAGCAGTTCTTC. Amino acid sequence: CASSFTPLDTLEQFF. Looking up the rest from reference TRBV5-1 and TRBJ2-1 gives the full variable domain: KAGVTQTPRYLIKTRGQQVTLSCSPISGHRSVSWYQQTPGQGLQFLFEYFSETQRNKGNFPGRFSGRQFSNSRSEMNVSTLELGDSALYLCASSFTPLDTLEQFFGPGTRLTVL.

V usage is TRBV5-1 and J usage is TRBJ2-5; 8 nucleotides agree with TRBD1. The DNA end is more similar to TRBJ2-7, so the J call may be wrong. The CDR3 is 14 residues long. The germline gives CDR1 SGHRS, CDR2 YFSETQ. The CDR3 DNA reads as TGCGCCAGCAGTATCCTGGACAGGGTGGGCGAGCAGTACTTC. Protein product: CASSILDRVGEQYF.

This chain links TRBV27 with TRBJ1-2; D is perhaps TRBD1 (5 bases). V was trimmed by 4 bases and J by 14 bases, leaving 14 bases between them. This CDR3 contains 11 residues. Germline loops: CDR1 MNHEY, CDR2 SMNVEV (reference sequence). CDR3 amino acids: CASSSGGKGTF. CDR3 bases: TGTGCCAGCAGTTCCGGAGGGAAGGGGACCTTC.

This clone was observed once. The V call is TRBV18, the J call TRBJ1-1; TRBD1 is a possible D gene (5 bases). V dropped 2 bases and J dropped 2 bases, with 9 bases sitting between them. The CDR3 has 14 amino acids. Germline V CDR1 and CDR2: KGHSH, LQKENI. CDR3 loop: CASSPDSTNTEAFF. As DNA, the CDR3 is TGTGCCAGCTCACCAGACAGTACTAACACTGAAGCTTTCTTT.

The genes are TRBV2 and TRBJ1-6; D not certain. Germline loops: CDR1 SNHLY, CDR2 FYNNEI. The V gene lost 6 bases and the J gene lost 14 bases, with 8 bases spanning the gap. The CDR3 length is 10 residues. The CDR3 DNA follows: TGTGCCAGCAGGCGGGAAGCCCTCCACTTT. It encodes CASRREALHF.

The chain uses TRBV11-3 and TRBJ2-1, with D unclear. This CDR3 comprises 11 residues. Per germline, CDR1 SGHNT and CDR2 YENEEA. Deletions cut 4 bases from V and 7 bases from J, with 5 bases between. CDR3 protein: CASSSRNEQFF. DNA of the CDR3: TGTGCCAGCAGCTCCCGTAATGAGCAGTTCTTC.

The chain couples TRBV11-2 to TRBJ2-5; 8 nucleotides align to TRBD2. Looked up from germline, CDR1 is SGHAT and CDR2 is FQNNGV. V shed 1 base and J 4 bases; nucleotides not matched to a gene: 5. This CDR3 has 15 amino acids. Written as DNA, the CDR3 is TGTGCCAGCAGCTTAGCGGGAGGGCCCTCAGAGACCCAGTACTTC. Amino acids: CASSLAGGPSETQYF.

This clone was counted once. The V call is TRBV27, the J call TRBJ2-7; D perhaps matches TRBD2 (6 bases). CDR3 length: 16 residues. From germline, CDR1 is MNHEY and CDR2 SMNVEV (reference sequence). V shed 5 bases and J shed 2 bases, with 19 bases lying between them. CDR3 DNA: TGTGCCAGCAGTCCCCTCGGGAGCCCATCTCCCTACGAGCAGTACTTC. Translating gives CASSPLGSPSPYEQYF.

This clone occurred a few times. The chain uses TRBV4-2 and TRBJ2-1, with TRBD2 matching over 8 bases. From germline, CDR1 is LGHNA and CDR2 YNFKEQ. V shed 4 bases, J shed 0 bases, and the junction held 2 bases outside the gene matches. This CDR3 is built from 15 residues. In DNA, the CDR3 is TGTGCCAGCAGCCCCAGCGGGAGCTCCTACAATGAGCAGTTCTTC. Its translation: CASSPSGSSYNEQFF.